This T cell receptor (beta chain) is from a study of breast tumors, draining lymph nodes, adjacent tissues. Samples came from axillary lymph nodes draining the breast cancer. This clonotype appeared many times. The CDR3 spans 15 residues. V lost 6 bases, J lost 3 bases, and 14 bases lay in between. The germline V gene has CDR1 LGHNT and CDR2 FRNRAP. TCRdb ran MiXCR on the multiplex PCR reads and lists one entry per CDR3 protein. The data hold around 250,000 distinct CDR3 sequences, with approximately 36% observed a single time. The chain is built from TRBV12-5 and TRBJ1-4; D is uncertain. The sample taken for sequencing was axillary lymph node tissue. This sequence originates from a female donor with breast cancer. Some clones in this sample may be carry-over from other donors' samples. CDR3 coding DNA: TGTGCTAGTGGGCCCCTAGCGTCTGCTAATGAAAAACTGTTTTTT. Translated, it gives CASGPLASANEKLFF.